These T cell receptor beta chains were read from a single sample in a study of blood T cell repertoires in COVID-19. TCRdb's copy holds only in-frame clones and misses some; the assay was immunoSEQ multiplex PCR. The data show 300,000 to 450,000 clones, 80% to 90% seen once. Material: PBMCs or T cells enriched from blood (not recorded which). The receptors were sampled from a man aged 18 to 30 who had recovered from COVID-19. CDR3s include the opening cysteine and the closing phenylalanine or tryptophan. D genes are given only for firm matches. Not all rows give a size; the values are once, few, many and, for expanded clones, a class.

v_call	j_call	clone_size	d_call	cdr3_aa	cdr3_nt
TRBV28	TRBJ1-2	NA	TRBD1	CASSQNDGTGGYGYTF	TGTGCCAGCAGCCAAAACGATGGGACAGGGGGCTATGGCTACACCTTC
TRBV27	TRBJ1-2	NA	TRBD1	CASSFRGTGNYGYTF	TGTGCCAGCAGTTTTAGGGGGACAGGGAACTATGGCTACACCTTC
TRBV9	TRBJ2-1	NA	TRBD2	CASSASGRFDEQFF	TGTGCCAGCAGCGCTAGCGGGAGGTTCGATGAGCAGTTCTTC
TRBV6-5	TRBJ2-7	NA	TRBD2	CASSSHQRGSYEQYF	TGTGCCAGCAGTTCCCACCAGCGGGGGTCCTACGAGCAGTACTTC
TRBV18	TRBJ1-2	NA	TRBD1	CASSQSRTGANYGYTF	TGTGCCAGCTCTCAATCCCGGACAGGAGCTAACTATGGCTACACCTTC
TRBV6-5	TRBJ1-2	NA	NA	CASVEGNYGYTF	TGTGCCAGCGTAGAGGGTAACTATGGCTACACCTTC
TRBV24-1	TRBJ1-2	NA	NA	CATSDQWSYGYTF	TGTGCCACCAGTGACCAGTGGTCCTATGGCTACACCTTC
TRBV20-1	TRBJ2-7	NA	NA	CSAAFGYEQYF	TGCAGTGCTGCGTTCGGCTACGAGCAGTACTTC
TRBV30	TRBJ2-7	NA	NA	CAWKYPFGISPYEQYF	TGTGCCTGGAAGTACCCCTTCGGGATCTCCCCCTACGAGCAGTACTTC
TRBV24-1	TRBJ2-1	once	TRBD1	CATSVGQGHNEQFF	TGTGCCACCAGTGTGGGACAGGGACACAATGAGCAGTTCTTC
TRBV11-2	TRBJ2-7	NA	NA	CASKSGSPYEQYF	TGTGCCAGTAAGAGCGGGTCTCCCTACGAGCAGTACTTC
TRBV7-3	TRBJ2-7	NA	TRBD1	CASSAGTVPYEQYF	TGTGCCAGCAGCGCCGGGACAGTACCCTACGAGCAGTACTTC
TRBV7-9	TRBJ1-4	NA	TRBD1	CASSRQTGTYEKLFF	TGTGCCAGCAGCCGTCAGACAGGGACCTATGAAAAACTGTTTTTT
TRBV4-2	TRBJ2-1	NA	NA	CASSQVGVGHNEQFF	TGTGCCAGCAGCCAAGTGGGAGTGGGCCACAATGAGCAGTTCTTC
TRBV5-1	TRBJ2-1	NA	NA	CASSLAGVAVGRNEQFF	TGCGCCAGCAGCTTGGCCGGAGTAGCGGTGGGGAGGAATGAGCAGTTCTTC
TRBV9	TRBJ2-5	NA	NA	CASGTQGGKETQYF	TGTGCCAGCGGCACCCAGGGAGGTAAAGAGACCCAGTACTTC
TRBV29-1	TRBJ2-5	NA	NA	CSVDSLGETQYF	TGCAGCGTTGACAGCCTAGGAGAGACCCAGTACTTC
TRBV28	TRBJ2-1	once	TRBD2	CASRLGTSSYNEQFF	TGTGCCAGCAGGTTGGGGACTAGCTCCTACAATGAGCAGTTCTTC
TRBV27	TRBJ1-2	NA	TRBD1	CASSPRTGRGYTF	TGTGCCAGCAGTCCGAGGACAGGAAGAGGCTACACCTTC
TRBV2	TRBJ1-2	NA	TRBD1	CASSADRGSGYTF	TGTGCCAGCAGCGCCGACAGGGGGAGTGGCTACACCTTC
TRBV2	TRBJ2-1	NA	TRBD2	CASTGGLAGVNEQFF	TGTGCCAGCACCGGGGGGCTAGCGGGGGTAAATGAGCAGTTCTTC
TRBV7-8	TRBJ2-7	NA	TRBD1	CASSSLGQDYYEQYF	TGTGCCAGCAGCTCGTTGGGACAGGACTACTACGAGCAGTACTTC
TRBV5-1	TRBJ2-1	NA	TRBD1	CASSGEGQHSYNEQFF	TGCGCCAGCAGCGGCGAGGGACAGCACTCCTACAATGAGCAGTTCTTC
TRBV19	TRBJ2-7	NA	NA	CASSNPGRAMGRTYEQYF	TGTGCCAGTAGTAACCCGGGAAGAGCCATGGGGAGGACCTACGAGCAGTACTTC
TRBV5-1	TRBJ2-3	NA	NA	CASRYSTDTQYF	TGCGCCAGCAGATATAGCACAGATACGCAGTATTTT
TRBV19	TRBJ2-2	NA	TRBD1	CASRRTGSGELFF	TGTGCCAGTAGGAGGACAGGGTCCGGGGAGCTGTTTTTT
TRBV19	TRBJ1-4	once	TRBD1	CASSPGQGGEKLFF	TGTGCCAGTAGTCCCGGACAGGGGGGTGAAAAACTGTTTTTT
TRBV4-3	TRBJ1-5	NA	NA	CASSQDRYSNQPQHF	TGCGCCAGCAGCCAAGATCGTTATAGCAATCAGCCCCAGCATTTT
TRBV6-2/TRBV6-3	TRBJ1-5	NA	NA	CASSYGGGNNQPQHF	TGTGCCAGCAGTTACGGGGGAGGGAACAATCAGCCCCAGCATTTT
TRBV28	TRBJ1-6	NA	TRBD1	CASSLPGQEAIWSPLHF	TGTGCCAGCAGTCTTCCGGGACAGGAGGCGATTTGGTCACCCCTCCACTTT
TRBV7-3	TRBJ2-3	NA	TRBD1	CASSFDRGGSDTQYF	TGTGCCAGCAGCTTCGACAGGGGCGGGTCAGATACGCAGTATTTT
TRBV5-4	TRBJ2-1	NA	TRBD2	CASSGWTSGRPPSSYNEQFF	TGTGCCAGCAGCGGATGGACTAGCGGGAGGCCACCGAGCTCCTACAATGAGCAGTTCTTC
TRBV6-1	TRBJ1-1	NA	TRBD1	CASSEVLQGLETEAFF	TGTGCCAGCAGTGAAGTTCTACAGGGGTTGGAGACTGAAGCTTTCTTT
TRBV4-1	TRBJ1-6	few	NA	CASSPEAGAVNNSPLHF	TGCGCCAGCAGCCCAGAGGCAGGCGCCGTAAATAATTCACCCCTCCACTTT
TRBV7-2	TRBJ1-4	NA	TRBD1	CASSLSGTGWEKLFF	TGTGCCAGCAGCTTATCCGGGACAGGGTGGGAAAAACTGTTTTTT
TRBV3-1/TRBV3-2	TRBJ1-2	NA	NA	CASSQVGNPYYYTF	TGTGCCAGCAGCCAAGTCGGGAATCCATACTACTACACCTTC
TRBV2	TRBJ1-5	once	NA	CASRAAGSNQPQHF	TGTGCCAGCCGGGCGGCAGGGAGCAATCAGCCCCAGCATTTT
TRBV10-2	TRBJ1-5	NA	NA	CASSDGQDRKPQHF	TGCGCCAGCAGTGATGGGCAGGATAGAAAGCCCCAGCATTTT
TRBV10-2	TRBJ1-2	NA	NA	CASSPRGGNGYTF	TGCGCCAGCAGTCCCAGGGGAGGGAATGGCTACACCTTC
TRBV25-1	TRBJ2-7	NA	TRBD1	CASSVQGADEQYF	TGTGCCAGCAGTGTTCAGGGGGCTGACGAGCAGTACTTC
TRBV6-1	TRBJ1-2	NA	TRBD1	CASSEETGANYGYTF	TGTGCCAGCAGTGAAGAAACAGGGGCTAACTATGGCTACACCTTC
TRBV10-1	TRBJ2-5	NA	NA	CASSESNAGQETQYF	TGCGCCAGCAGTGAGTCGAATGCGGGCCAAGAGACCCAGTACTTC
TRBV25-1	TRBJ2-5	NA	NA	CASGQSGETQYF	TGTGCCAGCGGACAGTCCGGGGAGACCCAGTACTTC
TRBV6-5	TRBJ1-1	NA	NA	CASGPRGNTEAFF	TGTGCCAGCGGCCCCAGGGGGAACACTGAAGCTTTCTTT
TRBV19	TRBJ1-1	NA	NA	CASSINGWEYTEAFF	TGTGCCAGTAGTATTAATGGGTGGGAGTACACTGAAGCTTTCTTT
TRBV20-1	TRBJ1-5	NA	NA	CSASERSNQPQHF	TGCAGTGCTAGTGAGAGAAGCAATCAGCCCCAGCATTTT